This T cell receptor beta chain was obtained from a study of T cells in localized non-small cell lung cancer. Study-level findings and limits: Median approximately 61 top-100 tumor clones were shared with paired adjacent lung. Only one tumor region was sequenced, so heterogeneity remains possible.

This clone has a handful of counts. Antigen specificity is unknown. The CDR3 extends over 14 amino acids. Germline CDR1 reads MNHEY; CDR2 reads SMNVEV (reference sequence). V lost 6 bases, J lost 5 bases, and 14 bases lay in between. Sequencing used immunoSEQ multiplex PCR; TCRdb keeps in-frame clones, though not all of them. The repertoire holds under 20,000 clones, with around 86% as singletons. The chain couples TRBV27 to TRBJ2-1, with D possibly TRBD1 on 6 matching bases. The receptor comes from a female donor of 60 years or more with stage I lung adenocarcinoma. The sequences come from peripheral blood, collected before any cancer treatment. This CDR3 is CASSFGTTNNEQFF. Here the CDR3 DNA reads TGTGCCAGCAGCTTCGGGACAACAAACAATGAGCAGTTCTTC.